A single sample is the source of the 27 T cell receptor beta chains below, sequenced in a study of cytomegalovirus exposure and HLA in healthy donors. The study ran its PCR with 60 Vbeta and 13 Jbeta primers. TCRdb keeps only in-frame clones here, not all; method: immunoSEQ multiplex PCR. The profile shows more than 110,000 clones, about four fifths of them singletons. The sequencing sample was made of PBMCs. These receptors originate from a man in his forties in good health and CMV-seropositive.

In its sample, this clone was seen once. At one end, the junction sequence differs from germline, possibly due to a read error. The CDR3 bases are TGTGCCAGCAGTTTAAGTATAAGCTCCTACGAGCAATACTTC. It is translated as CASSLSISSYEQYF. The genes are TRBV27 and TRBJ2-7; D call uncertain. Looked up from germline, CDR1 is MNHEY and CDR2 is SMNVEV (reference sequence). CDR3 length equals 14 residues.

The chain employs TRBV30 and TRBJ1-1; maybe TRBD1 (6 bases). Germline assignment: CDR1 GTSNPN and CDR2 SVGIG (reference sequence). Trimming shortened V by 3 bases and J by 3 bases, and 14 bases separated the two germline ends. This CDR3 comprises 14 residues. CDR3 loop: CAWRLGAGDTEAFF. DNA for the CDR3: TGTGCCTGGAGACTAGGGGCAGGGGACACTGAAGCTTTCTTT.

Notes on this clone: One end of the junction does not line up with germline, which may come from a read error. This sequence joins TRBV27 and TRBJ2-2; 7 bases are a match to TRBD1. The CDR3 has 18 residues. CDR1 and CDR2 from the germline V gene are MNHEY and SMNVEV (reference sequence). The CDR3 sequence: CASVNNWGQSANTGELFF. The DNA for the CDR3 is TGTGCCAGCGTGAATAACTGGGGACAGAGCGCGAACACCGGAGAGCTGTTTTTT.

The genes are TRBV7-8 and TRBJ1-6; D gene ambiguous. V lost 1 base and J 9 bases, leaving 7 bases between the germline ends. The CDR3 spans 13 residues. Germline assignment: CDR1 SGHVS and CDR2 FQNEAQ. The CDR3 protein is CASSLVEGSPLHF. The CDR3 DNA reads TGTGCCAGCAGCTTAGTTGAGGGTTCACCCCTCCACTTT. Combining the CDR3 with reference TRBV7-8 and TRBJ1-6 gives the whole variable domain GAGVSQSPRYKVAKRGQDVALRCDPISGHVSLFWYQQALGQGPEFLTYFQNEAQLDKSGLPSDRFFAERPEGSVSTLKIQRTQQEDSAVYLCASSLVEGSPLHFGNGTRLTVT.

The chain carries TRBV11-2 and TRBJ1-3, with D possibly being TRBD1 (5 bases). CDR1 and CDR2 from the germline V gene are SGHAT and FQNNGV. Trimming removed 1 base at V and 2 bases at J, with 9 bases between. The CDR3 is 15 amino acids. DNA of the CDR3: TGTGCCAGCAGCTTAGTCTTGGGGCCTGGAAACACCATATATTTT. Residues: CASSLVLGPGNTIYF.

The genes are TRBV27 and TRBJ1-2, with no clear D. V lost 3 bases, J lost 0 bases, and 14 bases lay in between. Germline values: CDR1 MNHEY, CDR2 SMNVEV (reference sequence). The CDR3 sequence is 16 residues long. The CDR3: CASSFNRLLANYGYTF. CDR3 in DNA: TGTGCCAGCAGTTTTAACCGGTTATTAGCTAACTATGGCTACACCTTC.

This rearrangement joins TRBV9 to TRBJ1-1, with TRBD1 identical over 9 bases. Germline V gene sequence: CDR1 SGDLS, CDR2 YYNGEE. The CDR3 contains 17 residues. After removal of 3 bases from V and 1 base from J, the junction contained 10 bases not matched to a gene. CDR3 bases: TGTGCCAGCAGCGCCCTTCCGGGACAGGGAGGGAACACTGAAGCTTTCTTT. It codes for CASSALPGQGGNTEAFF.

The rearrangement joins TRBV9 to TRBJ2-7; D remains ambiguous. The V gene's germline CDR1 is SGDLS and CDR2 YYNGEE. The CDR3 extends over 14 amino acids. V was trimmed by 0 bases and J by 0 bases, leaving 7 bases between them. For the CDR3, the DNA is TGTGCCAGCAGCGTAGACACAAGCTCCTACGAGCAGTACTTC. Translated, it gives CASSVDTSSYEQYF. The full variable domain, completed using reference TRBV9 and TRBJ2-7, is DSGVTQTPKHLITATGQRVTLRCSPRSGDLSVYWYQQSLDQGLQFLIQYYNGEERAKGNILERFSAQQFPDLHSELNLSSLELGDSALYFCASSVDTSSYEQYFGPGTRLTVT.

The rearrangement links TRBV11-2 to TRBJ1-2; TRBD1 agrees at 10 bases. The V segment lost 1 base and the J segment 3 bases; nucleotides outside the gene matches: 11. CDR1 SGHAT and CDR2 FQNNGV come from the germline V gene. CDR3 length: 18 residues. CDR3 protein: CASSLGGASGQGYYGYTF. CDR3 DNA sequence: TGTGCCAGCAGCTTAGGAGGAGCCTCGGGACAGGGGTACTATGGCTACACCTTC.

The V and J genes are TRBV7-8 and TRBJ2-7, with D maybe TRBD2 (7 bases). Germline CDR1 reads SGHVS; CDR2 reads FQNEAQ. This CDR3 has 15 amino acids. V gave up 3 bases and J gave up 5 bases, with 17 bases separating them. The CDR3 sequence is CASSLGGQGHHEQYF. The DNA of the CDR3 is TGTGCCAGCAGCTTGGGGGGGCAGGGGCATCACGAGCAGTACTTC.

The gene calls are TRBV27 and TRBJ2-5; TRBD1 matches at 9 bases. Trimming removed 7 bases from V and 4 bases from J; junction bases left unmatched: 10. The germline CDR1 and CDR2 sequences are MNHEY and SMNVEV (reference sequence). The CDR3 has 15 amino acids. The CDR3 loop is CASTSKGTGRETQYF. The CDR3 DNA is TGTGCCAGCACCTCGAAGGGGACAGGGCGAGAGACCCAGTACTTC.

Worth noting for this clone: A read error may account for a junction end that differs from germline. This chain joins TRBV9 and TRBJ1-1; D gene uncertain. This CDR3 contains 14 residues. Looked up from germline, CDR1 is SGDLS and CDR2 is YYNGEE. The CDR3 spells CASGVEGSDTEAFF. In DNA form, the CDR3 reads TGTGCCAGCGGCGTGGAGGGATCAGACACTGAAGCTTTCTTT.

This clone was seen just once. V gene TRBV11-2 combines with J gene TRBJ2-7, with TRBD2 identical over 12 bases. With V trimmed by 6 bases and J by 2 bases, 5 bases remained unmatched. The V gene's germline CDR1 is SGHAT and CDR2 FQNNGV. CDR3 length equals 15 residues. The CDR3: CASRRLAGEPYEQYF. DNA for the CDR3: TGTGCCAGCAGGCGACTAGCGGGAGAACCCTACGAGCAGTACTTC.

V usage is TRBV13 and J usage is TRBJ1-3; possible D gene TRBD1, 5 bases. Germline V CDR1 and CDR2: PRHDT, FYEKMQ (reference sequence). The V end lost 7 bases, the J end lost 2 bases, and 15 bases lay between the germline ends. This CDR3 comprises 15 residues. The CDR3 nucleotides read TGTGCCAGCACCGAAGCCCGGACACCTGGAAACACCATATATTTT. As protein: CASTEARTPGNTIYF. Full variable domain (outside the CDR3, taken from reference TRBV13 and TRBJ1-3): AAGVIQSPRHLIKEKRETATLKCYPIPRHDTVYWYQQGPGQDPQFLISFYEKMQSDKGSIPDRFSAQQFSDYHSELNMSSLELGDSALYFCASTEARTPGNTIYFGEGSWLTVV.

This rearrangement joins TRBV29-1 to TRBJ2-7; 7 nucleotides agree with TRBD1. After removal of 4 bases from V and 0 bases from J, the junction contained 3 bases not matched to a gene. The CDR3 is made up of 13 amino acids. Germline assignment: CDR1 SQVTM and CDR2 ANQGSEA. Here the CDR3 DNA reads TGCAGCGTTGGCACAGGGGCCTCCTACGAGCAGTACTTC. Amino acids: CSVGTGASYEQYF.

The genes are TRBV19 and TRBJ2-7, with 10 bases that match TRBD2. Germline trimming cut 4 bases from V and 2 bases from J; bases unmatched to any gene: 5. The CDR3 runs 15 residues. Germline values: CDR1 LNHDA, CDR2 SQIVND (reference sequence). For the CDR3, the DNA is TGTGCCAGTAGTAAGGGACTAGCGTCGGCCTACGAGCAGTACTTC. Its protein product is CASSKGLASAYEQYF.

Points on this clone: Mismatch with germline at one junction end may stem from a read error. Other DNA sequences in this sample translate to the same CDR3. The chain carries TRBV9 and TRBJ1-5; D perhaps matches TRBD1 (5 bases). The CDR3 has 15 amino acids. Per the germline V gene, CDR1 is SGDLS and CDR2 is YYNGEE. The CDR3 sequence is CASSVTGGSQEPQHF. The CDR3 DNA sequence: TGTGCCAGTAGCGTCACAGGTGGCTCCCAGGAGCCCCAGCATTTT. Together with reference TRBV9 and TRBJ1-5, the CDR3 gives the full variable domain: DSGVTQTPKHLITATGQRVTLRCSPRSGDLSVYWYQQSLDQGLQFLIQYYNGEERAKGNILERFSAQQFPDLHSELNLSSLELGDSALYFCASSVTGGSQEPQHFGDGTRLSIL.

The chain has TRBV25-1 and TRBJ2-7; possibly TRBD1 for D (6 bases). V dropped 10 bases and J dropped 4 bases, with 17 bases sitting between them. Per the germline V gene, CDR1 is MGHDK and CDR2 is SYGVNS. There are 13 residues in the CDR3. CDR3 loop: CATEDRSGYEQYF. CDR3 DNA: TGTGCCACCGAGGACAGATCGGGGTACGAGCAGTACTTC.

CDR3 loop: CASSPPGGQVNTEAFF. In DNA, the CDR3 is TGTGCCAGCTCACCCCCCGGAGGACAGGTTAACACTGAAGCTTTCTTT. The chain couples TRBV18 to TRBJ1-1, with 7 bases identical to TRBD1. V dropped 3 bases and J dropped 2; count of bases not matched to a gene: 9. The CDR3 covers 16 residues. Looked up from germline, CDR1 is KGHSH and CDR2 is LQKENI.

V and J are TRBV30 and TRBJ2-5; 8 nucleotides agree with TRBD2. The ends lost 2 bases at V and 3 bases at J; junction bases unmatched: 5. Germline loops: CDR1 GTSNPN, CDR2 SVGIG (reference sequence). The CDR3 length is 14 residues. CDR3: CAWSSAGGKETQYF. CDR3 nucleotides: TGTGCCTGGAGTAGCGCGGGGGGAAAAGAGACCCAGTACTTC.

The chain joins TRBV5-4 to TRBJ2-7, with 10 positions matching TRBD2. With 0 bases clipped from V and 7 bases from J, the junction kept 7 bases outside the gene matches. Germline lookup yields CDR1 SGHNT and CDR2 YYREEE (reference sequence). The CDR3 length is 15 residues. The CDR3 sequence: CASSLEAGGPVEQYF. The CDR3 DNA is TGTGCCAGCAGCTTGGAAGCGGGAGGGCCGGTTGAGCAGTACTTC.

V and J are TRBV7-9 and TRBJ1-2; 9 nucleotides agree with TRBD1. V was clipped by 5 bases and J by 1 base; unmatched bases: 2. Germline V gene data show CDR1 as SEHNR and CDR2 as FQNEAQ (reference sequence). The CDR3 length is 14 residues. The CDR3 nucleotides read TGTGCCAGCAGCCCGGGACAGGGTAACTATGGCTACACCTTC. Its protein is CASSPGQGNYGYTF. The variable domain in full, completed from reference TRBV7-9 and TRBJ1-2, reads DTGVSQNPRHKITKRGQNVTFRCDPISEHNRLYWYRQTLGQGPEFLTYFQNEAQLEKSRLLSDRFSAERPKGSFSTLEIQRTEQGDSAMYLCASSPGQGNYGYTFGSGTRLTVV.

The gene calls are TRBV27 and TRBJ2-7; the D gene is possibly TRBD1 (6 bases). CDR3 size: 15 residues. The V gene's germline CDR1 is MNHEY and CDR2 SMNVEV (reference sequence). V dropped 7 bases and J dropped 4 bases, with 20 bases sitting between them. CDR3 bases: TGTGCCAGCACCTATGGGGCCAGGGGTTTGTACGAGCAGTACTTC. Encoded protein: CASTYGARGLYEQYF.

The chain uses TRBV18 and TRBJ2-5, with 7 bases identical to TRBD2. Per germline, CDR1 KGHSH and CDR2 LQKENI. The CDR3 covers 15 residues. V shed 4 bases, J shed 5 bases, and the junction held 10 bases outside the gene matches. The CDR3 coding sequence is TGTGCCAGCTCACGACGAGCGGGACTCATGGAGACCCAGTACTTC. It translates to CASSRRAGLMETQYF.

This chain joins TRBV7-7 and TRBJ2-2, with 10 positions matching TRBD2. CDR1 SSHAT and CDR2 FNYEAQ come from the germline V gene (reference sequence). With 6 bases clipped from V and 4 bases from J, the junction kept 5 bases outside the gene matches. CDR3 length: 15 residues. For the CDR3, the DNA is TGTGCCAGCAGTTCCAGCGGGGGGGGCACCGGGGAGCTGTTTTTT. Encoded protein: CASSSSGGGTGELFF.

This chain connects TRBV5-1 to TRBJ2-7, with 10 nucleotides matching TRBD1. The CDR3 has 14 amino acids. With V trimmed by 3 bases and J by 3 bases, 3 bases remained unmatched. Germline-derived CDR1 and CDR2 are SGHRS and YFSETQ. The DNA for the CDR3 is TGCGCCAGCAGCTCCGGGACAGGGGACTACGAGCAGTACTTC. The encoded protein is CASSSGTGDYEQYF. Supplemented by reference TRBV5-1 and TRBJ2-7, the full variable domain reads KAGVTQTPRYLIKTRGQQVTLSCSPISGHRSVSWYQQTPGQGLQFLFEYFSETQRNKGNFPGRFSGRQFSNSRSEMNVSTLELGDSALYLCASSSGTGDYEQYFGPGTRLTVT.

In DNA form, the CDR3 reads TGCGCCAGCAGCCAAAAGACAGGGGTGAACACTGAAGCTTTCTTT. It translates to CASSQKTGVNTEAFF. The V and J genes are TRBV4-1 and TRBJ1-1; 8 positions match TRBD1. The trim removed 2 bases at V and 0 bases at J, leaving 2 bases unmatched. CDR1 and CDR2 (germline): MGHRA, YSYEKL. There are 15 residues in the CDR3.